One and the same sample provided the 14 T cell receptor beta chains below, sequenced in a study of shared T cell receptors in the human thymus. TCRdb's copy holds only in-frame clones and misses some; the assay was immunoSEQ multiplex PCR. The sample lists roughly 550,000 clones; roughly 74% were seen once. This sample was shared with a second study, whose subject was human thymus T cells.

Sample: thymocytes. Receptors originate from a boy less than two years old with a congenital heart defect.

This chain links TRBV30 with TRBJ2-2; weak D call: TRBD1 (5 bases). Germline V gene data show CDR1 as GTSNPN and CDR2 as SVGIG (reference sequence). The V end lost 0 bases, the J end lost 7 bases, and 12 bases lay between the germline ends. The CDR3 is 14 residues long. The CDR3 region has the DNA TGTGCCTGGAGTGTGGGGCAGTACCTCGGGGAGCTGTTTTTT. Protein: CAWSVGQYLGELFF. The whole variable domain, remainder taken from reference TRBV30 and TRBJ2-2, is SQTIHQWPATLVQPVGSPLSLECTVEGTSNPNLYWYRQAAGRGLQLLFYSVGIGQISSEVPQNLSASRPQDRQFILSSKKLLLSDSGFYLCAWSVGQYLGELFFGEGSRLTVL.

This clone turned up a few times. The genes are TRBV30 and TRBJ1-4; a weak D match, TRBD1 (6 bases). This CDR3 spans 16 amino acids. V gave up 3 bases and J gave up 5 bases, with 19 bases separating them. Germline V gene data show CDR1 as GTSNPN and CDR2 as SVGIG (reference sequence). DNA for the CDR3: TGTGCCTGGAGCGACGTCGAAAAGGGGGAGAATGAAAAACTGTTTTTT. Translated, it gives CAWSDVEKGENEKLFF.

This sequence joins TRBV7-2 and TRBJ2-7; perhaps TRBD1 as D (5 bases). Per the germline V gene, CDR1 is SGHTA and CDR2 is FQGNSA. This CDR3 contains 14 residues. V lost 5 bases, J lost 3 bases, and 14 bases lay in between. The DNA of the CDR3 is TGTGCCAGCAGCCCGACGCCAGGGAACTACGAGCAGTACTTC. Residues: CASSPTPGNYEQYF.

CDR3: CASSPGGGQCGANVLTF. CDR3 coding DNA: TGTGCCAGCAGCCCTGGGGGGGGCCAATGCGGGGCCAACGTCCTGACTTTC. This rearrangement joins TRBV11-2 to TRBJ2-6, with TRBD2 as a possible D gene (7 bases). V was shortened by 5 bases and J by 4 bases, with 18 bases between the two germline ends. The CDR3 is 17 amino acids. CDR1 and CDR2 from the germline V gene are SGHAT and FQNNGV.

The chain employs TRBV13 and TRBJ2-3, with D possibly being TRBD2 (5 bases). This CDR3 contains 14 residues. Trimming stripped 1 base from V and 6 bases from J, with 11 bases between. Germline CDR1 is PRHDT and CDR2 is FYEKMQ (reference sequence). CDR3 DNA sequence: TGTGCCAGCAGCTTAGTGAGGGCCGAGGATACGCAGTATTTT. This codes for CASSLVRAEDTQYF.

In its sample, this clone was seen a few times. The chain is built from TRBV6-5 and TRBJ1-1, with D maybe TRBD1 (6 bases). Looked up from germline, CDR1 is MNHEY and CDR2 is SVGAGI. This CDR3 comprises 16 residues. Trimming took 4 bases from V and 1 from J, leaving 16 bases between them. The chain's CDR3 is CASSWTETPRNTEAFF. The CDR3 nucleotides are TGTGCCAGCAGTTGGACAGAAACCCCCCGGAACACTGAAGCTTTCTTT.

The sample holds a few counts of this clone. This chain joins TRBV5-6 and TRBJ1-1; D is ambiguous. V was cut by 0 bases and J by 0 bases, with 12 bases left in between. Germline CDR1 and CDR2: SGHDT and YYEEEE. This CDR3 has 16 amino acids. The CDR3 DNA sequence: TGTGCCAGCAGCTTGGAGAGAGGCCAAATGAACACTGAAGCTTTCTTT. Residues: CASSLERGQMNTEAFF.

The CDR3 DNA is TGTGCCAGCAGCCTCCGGGACAGGGTGGACTACGAGCAGTACTTC. It codes for CASSLRDRVDYEQYF. J is TRBJ2-7 and V is TRBV5-4, with 9 bases fitting TRBD1. CDR3 size: 15 residues. CDR1 and CDR2 from the germline V gene are SGHNT and YYREEE (reference sequence). V lost 4 bases and J lost 3; bases outside the gene matches: 8. Combining the CDR3 with reference TRBV5-4 and TRBJ2-7 gives the whole variable domain ETGVTQSPTHLIKTRGQQVTLRCSSQSGHNTVSWYQQALGQGPQFIFQYYREEENGRGNFPPRFSGLQFPNYSSELNVNALELDDSALYLCASSLRDRVDYEQYFGPGTRLTVT.

V is TRBV7-2 and J is TRBJ1-4; D not certain. There are 15 residues in the CDR3. V was shortened by 4 bases and J by 8 bases, with 17 bases between the two germline ends. The germline CDR1 and CDR2 sequences are SGHTA and FQGNSA. CDR3 sequence: CASSSPGPRGEKLFF. As DNA, the CDR3 is TGTGCCAGCAGCTCCCCAGGCCCCCGGGGAGAAAAACTGTTTTTT.

This clone has a single count. The CDR3 loop is CAIRLGPGAEDTQYF. CDR3 nucleotide sequence: TGTGCCATCAGGCTGGGTCCGGGAGCAGAAGATACGCAGTATTTT. The chain links TRBV10-3 to TRBJ2-3; D perhaps matches TRBD2 (6 bases). The germline V and J ends were trimmed by 6 bases and 5 bases, with 18 bases remaining between them. Germline V gene data show CDR1 as ENHRY and CDR2 as SYGVKD. This CDR3 is built from 15 residues.

This clone showed up just a few times. The J gene is TRBJ2-7, the V gene TRBV2; 10 bases fit TRBD1. The CDR3 is made up of 14 amino acids. In germline, CDR1 is SNHLY, CDR2 FYNNEI. V gave up 4 bases and J gave up 6 bases; unmatched junction bases: 6. DNA for the CDR3: TGTGCCAGCAGTGGGGGACAGGGGTATCGCGAGCAGTACTTC. It encodes CASSGGQGYREQYF.

This clone was counted between two and nine times. The chain is built from TRBV5-6 and TRBJ1-1; perhaps TRBD1 as D (6 bases). The V and J ends lost 4 bases and 7 bases respectively, with 17 bases between them. Per the germline V gene, CDR1 is SGHDT and CDR2 is YYEEEE. CDR3 size: 14 residues. The CDR3 reads CASSRRTTGCEAFF. Here the CDR3 DNA reads TGTGCCAGCAGCCGGCGTACTACAGGGTGTGAAGCTTTCTTT.

A single count supports this clone. This chain links TRBV7-9 with TRBJ2-7; D remains ambiguous. V was clipped by 2 bases and J by 3 bases, with 5 bases between them. Germline assignment: CDR1 SEHNR and CDR2 FQNEAQ (reference sequence). The CDR3 consists of 12 residues. CDR3 loop: CASSLPLYEQYF. CDR3 nucleotide sequence: TGTGCCAGCAGCTTACCCCTCTACGAGCAGTACTTC.

This chain uses TRBV7-9 with TRBJ2-1; TRBD2 matches 8 bases. This CDR3 has 15 residues. The V segment lost 5 bases and the J segment 4 bases; nucleotides outside the gene matches: 7. Germline V gives CDR1 SEHNR, CDR2 FQNEAQ (reference sequence). The CDR3 bases are TGTGCCAGCAGCCCCCCGGGACTAGAGTACAATGAGCAGTTCTTC. The encoded protein is CASSPPGLEYNEQFF.